This T cell receptor (beta chain) stems from a study of blood T cell repertoires in COVID-19. Trimming pared 6 bases from V and 2 bases from J, leaving 12 bases between. The CDR3 loop spans 14 amino acids. Germline V gene lookup returns CDR1 MNHNY and CDR2 SVGAGI (reference sequence). TCRdb's copy holds only in-frame clones and misses some; the assay was immunoSEQ multiplex PCR. This sample has more than 450,000 clones; around 90% occur once, and the top ten carry under 0.75%. The sequenced material came from PBMCs or T cells enriched from blood (not recorded which). The chain joins TRBV6-6 to TRBJ2-3; D not certain. The receptor was isolated from a woman aged 18-29 years who had recovered from COVID-19. The CDR3 is CASSTLRLTDTQYF. The CDR3 nucleotides are TGTGCCAGCAGCACCCTGCGCCTCACAGATACGCAGTATTTT.